A selection of T cell receptor beta chains follows, all from one sample in a study of T cell responses to AZD1222 COVID-19 vaccine. The table came from immunoSEQ multiplex PCR; TCRdb's copy has only in-frame clones and leaves some out. This sample has about 110,000 clones; about nine tenths occur once, and the top ten carry approximately 3.1%. This specimen was peripheral blood, taken on day 0 of MenACWY control vaccination. Source of these receptors: an adult in good health. CDR3s leave out the opening cysteine and the closing phenylalanine or tryptophan.

>TRBV28
ASSSQLLTTNEKLF
>TRBV12-3/TRBV12-4
ASSLGSDEQF
>TRBV7-2
ASSPQMSGGARNTQY
>TRBV27
ASSSDRSNFYGYT
>TRBV18
ASSPAGTRKETQY
>TRBV5-1
ASSLVGREGSHEQY
>TRBV7-8
ASSLAEQGLGNTIY
>TRBV30
AWGEQGTGELF
>TRBV24-1
ATSDLGAGKADTQY
>TRBV2
ASSELGGANVLT
>TRBV7-2
ASSPQGNQPQH
>TRBV4-1
ASSQGRLVVNTEAF
>TRBV7-3
ASSLSGGSTDTQY
>TRBV7-2
ASSPQIGLAGEQY
>TRBV30
AWSSRAITDTQY
>TRBV7-3
ASSSSVSDTQY
>TRBV5-1
ASSLDPEMGEAF
>TRBV28
ASSLSSTGRGYT
>TRBV2
ASSRGTVTTQY
>TRBV19
ASSSRELNWGYT
>TRBV6-5
ASSYDRSGNTIY
>TRBV30
ASALAGGLETQY
>TRBV11-2
ASSSHTTGEGYGYT
>TRBV19
ASSIRAREYYEQY
>TRBV6-1
ASSERGWNEKLF
>TRBV5-1
ASSLDTYGYT
>TRBV10-3
AISEGRGAKETQY
>TRBV19
ASSRFGGRGNTEAF
>TRBV2
ASSGLHEQY
>TRBV7-9
ASSLGSRDRYEKLF
>TRBV2
ASRVEKLF
>TRBV18
ASSAGTLTGELF
>TRBV5-4
ASSLGEGYEQY
>TRBV5-4
ASSLGRGTDYGYT
>TRBV4-2
ASSQERATDKNYGYT
>TRBV19
ATLDNIYGYT
>TRBV12-3/TRBV12-4
ASSWMSTEAF
>TRBV4-1
ASSQDLGSGGASGNEQF
>TRBV10-1
ASSESTTEAF
>TRBV5-1
ASSLDTGGNSPLH
>TRBV25-1
ASSELRQNTGELF
>TRBV6-4
ASSDYGGADTQY
>TRBV11-2
ASSLVAGVNYEQY
>TRBV5-1
ASSLAGVQETQY